This TCR beta chain was observed in a study of blood T cell repertoires in COVID-19. Looking at the study overall: Samples came from the United States, Italy and Spain, spanning acute and convalescent COVID-19. T cells, B-cell-depleted T cells, or PBMCs supplied cDNA or gDNA.

Produced via immunoSEQ multiplex PCR; TCRdb's table is partial and in-frame only. The table records about 110,000 clones, over 75% of them present only once. The CDR3 is 18 residues long. In germline, CDR1 is SGHAT, CDR2 FQNNGV. V lost 4 bases, J lost 2 bases, and 15 bases stayed unmatched. This receptor was obtained from a human donor in a cohort sampled during active COVID-19. V and J are TRBV11-2 and TRBJ2-7, with 9 bases lining up with TRBD2. The sequenced material came from peripheral blood. CDR3 bases: TGTGCCAGCAGCTCATATGGGGGGTGGCCTAGCGGGACCTACGAGCAGTACTTC. This codes for CASSSYGGWPSGTYEQYF.